These 9 T cell receptor beta chains came from one sample sequenced in a study of tumor-infiltrating lymphocytes in primary liver carcinoma. Starting from around 0.45 ug of total RNA, TCR beta cDNA was produced with a primer in the constant region. Researchers made the TCR beta libraries by running three nested multiplex PCR rounds with slightly modified ARM-PCR. Investigators reported that the first two PCR rounds, at around 10 cycles each, used TRBV1-TRBV30 forward primers with a C-beta reverse primer. TCRdb reanalysed the multiplex PCR reads using MiXCR and keeps one entry per CDR3 protein. The sample contains more than 75,000 distinct CDR3 sequences, 65% to 80% of which appear only once. From roughly 21-30 mg of unsorted bulk tissue, DNA and RNA were co-extracted together. The sequenced sample was liver tumor tissue from sampling region 1. Subset meaning: tumor region T1, superior pole. These receptors were obtained from a man aged 35 to 55 with primary liver carcinoma and hepatitis B virus infection.

To note about this clonotype: Without the conserved terminal phenylalanine or tryptophan, this CDR3 likely stems from a read error. The DNA is omitted, as the CDR3 cannot be located on it reliably, and the CDR3 follows TCRdb's listing. The V call is TRBV6-5, the J call TRBJ1-4; the table names TRBD1, a call not compared with the DNA. CDR1 and CDR2 (germline): MNHEY, SVGAGI. The CDR3 sequence runs 19 residues, both termini included. This CDR3 reads CASSYRPPSGAANNEKVFI.

J is TRBJ2-1 and V is TRBV11-2; D not certain. Germline CDR1 is SGHAT and CDR2 is FQNNGV. V was clipped by 5 bases and J by 3 bases, with 17 bases between them. The CDR3 has 16 amino acids. CDR3 residues: CASSPRMVGSYNEQFF. Here the CDR3 DNA reads TGTGCCAGCAGCCCTCGGATGGTAGGCAGCTACAATGAGCAGTTCTTC.

Worth noting for this clonotype: One junction end does not reproduce the germline sequence, and a read error may be involved. The chain has TRBV4-2 and TRBJ2-7, with D perhaps TRBD1 (5 bases). The CDR3 consists of 15 residues. CDR1 and CDR2 from the germline V gene are LGHNA and YNFKEQ. The CDR3 DNA is TGTGTCAGCAGCCAAGAATGGACAAGATCCTACGAGCAGTACTTC. It is translated as CVSSQEWTRSYEQYF.

With respect to this clonotype: A much more abundant neighbour one base away suggests this may be a read error. The chain employs TRBV5-1 and TRBJ1-2, with 7 bases aligning to TRBD1. This CDR3 comprises 16 residues. Per the germline V gene, CDR1 is SGHRS and CDR2 is YFSETQ. This chain's CDR3 is CVSSLSSRDSNYGYTF. The CDR3 bases are TGCGTCAGCAGCTTGTCTTCCCGGGACAGTAACTATGGCTACACCTTC.

A remark on this clonotype: The CDR3 ends on some other residue instead of the conserved phenylalanine or tryptophan, so this is likely a read error. The chain is built from TRBV6-1 and TRBJ2-1; the D gene is possibly TRBD2 (5 bases). Trimming pared 11 bases from V and 5 bases from J, leaving 16 bases between. Germline CDR1 MNHNS, CDR2 SASEGT. CDR3 length: 13 amino acids. The CDR3 DNA is TGTGCCTGCAACACGGACTCTCACAATGAGCAGTTCTAC. Translating it yields CACNTDSHNEQFY.

A remark on this clonotype: A junction boundary mismatches the germline segment, possibly from a read error. The V call is TRBV4-1, the J call TRBJ2-3; D gene ambiguous. CDR1 and CDR2 from the germline V gene are MGHRA and YSYEKL. CDR3 size: 15 residues. DNA of the CDR3: TGTGCCAGCAGCCAAGAGCCTGGCGGCACAGATATGCAGTTTTTT. It specifies CASSQEPGGTDMQFF.

A note on this clonotype: The junction differs from germline at one of its ends, possibly a read error. The CDR3 reads CTSITTGRAGELLF. CDR3 coding DNA: TGTACCAGCATTACCACCGGGAGGGCCGGGGAGCTGTTATTT. This chain links TRBV6-1 with TRBJ2-2; TRBD2 matches 8 bases. CDR3 size: 14 residues. The germline CDR1 and CDR2 sequences are MNHNS and SASEGT.

Comment on this clonotype: Given a much more abundant clone one base away, this may be a read error. The chain employs TRBV28 and TRBJ2-7; D uncertain. The CDR3 runs 15 residues. Germline V gene lookup returns CDR1 MDHEN and CDR2 SYDVKM. Here the CDR3 DNA reads TGTGCCAGCAGATCTCTCGCCGGTAGGGCCTACGAGCAGCACTTC. This sequence encodes CASRSLAGRAYEQHF.

Concerning this clonotype itself: Its ends do not fully match the called genes, so a read error is possible. The chain recombines TRBV6-5 with TRBJ2-6; no firm D call. Per the germline V gene, CDR1 is MNHEY and CDR2 is SVGAGI. This CDR3 has 14 residues. This CDR3 is CTSSLEAGANVLTF. Written as DNA, the CDR3 is TGTACCAGCAGTCTAGAAGCTGGGGCCAACGTCCTGACTTTC.